One TCR beta chain is described in this entry. The data derive from a study of blood T cell repertoires in COVID-19. The CDR3 contains 15 residues. V lost 0 bases and J 7 bases, leaving 14 bases between the germline ends. CDR1 MGHRA and CDR2 YSYEKL come from the germline V gene. In the study's own analysis: Reference gene primers were amplified, and this amplification served to estimate nucleated cell counts. Repertoires were generated with immunoSEQ multiplex PCR, while TCRdb's copy carries only in-frame clones and drops some. D and trimming were read from the DNA, whereas the V and J calls and clone size are those reported in that table. The sample lists roughly 140,000 clones; approximately 86% were seen once.

The sequencing sample was made of peripheral blood. This TCR came from a man between 70 and 80 years old with acute or convalescent COVID-19. The chain links TRBV4-1 to TRBJ2-3, with D possibly matching TRBD2 (5 bases). CDR3 sequence (DNA): TGCGCCAGCAGCCAAGATGAGATAGGACTTTATACGCAGTATTTT. This codes for CASSQDEIGLYTQYF.